This is a list of T cell receptor beta chains from one sample in a study of early T cells in non-severe SARS-CoV-2 infection. Using its own MiXCR run on the 5' RACE reads, TCRdb lists one record per CDR3 protein. There are tens of thousands of distinct CDR3 sequences in the sample; around 4.3% occur only once, and 5.5% to 6% lies in the top ten. Sequencing input: whole blood. The receptors come from an adult who was a healthcare worker with PCR-confirmed SARS-CoV-2 infection or an uninfected control (not recorded which). Each CDR3 is given with its conserved first and last residue. Clone size is shown for a subset of rows, as once, few, many or a class of expanded clone.

>many|TRBV7-8|TRBJ2-1
CASSLAGRSYNEQFF
>-|TRBV20-1|TRBJ2-7
CSARQAGRGVRTPEQYF
>many|TRBV5-1|TRBJ1-1
CASSEGRVMNTEAFF
>-|TRBV27|TRBJ2-7
CASSKVCEQYF
>few|TRBV7-6|TRBJ2-1
CASSSLGGRNEQFF
>many|TRBV6-2/TRBV6-3|TRBJ1-5
CASTGGRMDQPQHF
>many|TRBV4-1|TRBJ1-2
CASSPAEVGSYYGYTF
>many|TRBV6-1|TRBJ2-7
CASSPQVAGQNEQYF
>many|TRBV29-1|TRBJ2-1
CSVSSGVRYEQFF
>many|TRBV12-3/TRBV12-4|TRBJ2-7
CASRSFLGGTYEQYF
>many|TRBV29-1|TRBJ1-2
CSVEAPAENGYTF
>few|TRBV7-6|TRBJ2-2
CASSYRPRGGTGELFF
>many|TRBV5-8|TRBJ1-3
CASSLRTTANSGNTIYF
>many|TRBV4-2|TRBJ2-1
CASSQDLRTGWLRDNEQFF
>many|TRBV7-8|TRBJ1-6
CASSTGTGSVIDSPLHF
>-|TRBV24-1|TRBJ2-2
CATRDENTGELFF
>many|TRBV6-5|TRBJ1-1
CASSYSGVGTEAFF
>many|TRBV12-3/TRBV12-4|TRBJ2-7
CASSSALLEQYF
>many|TRBV19|TRBJ1-5
CASSIPPVGDQPQHF
>many|TRBV27|TRBJ2-1
CASSQVGLANEQFF
>many|TRBV5-1|TRBJ2-7
CASSLVRGYEQYF
>many|TRBV10-3|TRBJ2-1
CAISEGIAGDNEQFF
>many|TRBV4-1|TRBJ1-1
CASSHATGRNTEAFF
>many|TRBV7-6|TRBJ2-2
CASSLENTGELFF
>-|TRBV7-2|TRBJ2-2
CASSLPAGNRELFF
>many|TRBV7-2|TRBJ1-3
CASWGTSGNTIYF
>many|TRBV2|TRBJ1-5
CASAGGASNQPQHF
>few|TRBV15|TRBJ2-3
CATRTDSTDTQYF